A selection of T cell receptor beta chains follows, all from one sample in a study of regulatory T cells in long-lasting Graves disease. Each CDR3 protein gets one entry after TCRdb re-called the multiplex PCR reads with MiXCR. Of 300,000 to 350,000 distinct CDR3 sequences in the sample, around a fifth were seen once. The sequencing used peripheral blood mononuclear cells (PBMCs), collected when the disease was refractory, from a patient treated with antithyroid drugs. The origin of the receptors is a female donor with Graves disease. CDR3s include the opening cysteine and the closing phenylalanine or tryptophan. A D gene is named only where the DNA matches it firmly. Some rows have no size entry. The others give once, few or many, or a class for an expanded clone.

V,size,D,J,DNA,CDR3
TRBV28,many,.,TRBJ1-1,TGTGCCAGCAGTTTAGCGGGGAGGTACACTGAAGCTTTCTTT,CASSLAGRYTEAFF
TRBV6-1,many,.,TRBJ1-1,TGTGCCAGCAGCTATTACAGGGTCGGTGACACTGAAGCTTTCTTT,CASSYYRVGDTEAFF
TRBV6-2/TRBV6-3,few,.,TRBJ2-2,TGTGCCAGCAGTTACTCTTTTGGAGGGGGCTCCGGGGAGCTGTTTTTT,CASSYSFGGGSGELFF
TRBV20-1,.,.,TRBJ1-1,TGCAGTGCTACCGGGGGCGCGTGGGGCACTGAAGCTTTCTTT,CSATGGAWGTEAFF
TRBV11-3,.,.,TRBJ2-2,TGTGCCAGCAGCCTTACAGACTGGAACACCGGGGAGCTGTTTTTT,CASSLTDWNTGELFF
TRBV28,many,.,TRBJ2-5,TGTGCCAGCAACCAGGGACTTCAAGAGACCCAGTACTTC,CASNQGLQETQYF
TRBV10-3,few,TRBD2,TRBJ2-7,TGTGCCATCAGGGGGGACGGATCTAGCGGGAGGAGTGGGCTCGAGCAGTACTTC,CAIRGDGSSGRSGLEQYF
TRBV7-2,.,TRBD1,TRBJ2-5,TGTGCCAGCAGCCGACAGGGCTTTTTCGAGACCCAGTACTTC,CASSRQGFFETQYF
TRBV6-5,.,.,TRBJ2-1,TGTGCCAGCAGTTACCTTCCCCGTGGACAGTACGGGCATGAGCAGTTCTTC,CASSYLPRGQYGHEQFF
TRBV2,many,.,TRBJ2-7,TGTGCCAGCAGTGAAGCCACAGGGAGCTCCTACGAGCAGTACTTC,CASSEATGSSYEQYF
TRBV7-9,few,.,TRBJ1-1,TGTGCCAGCAGCTCCCCCGCCGCTGCAGCTTTCTTT,CASSSPAAAAFF
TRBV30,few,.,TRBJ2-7,TGTGCCTGGAGTGTACTTGACGGGGGACTCGAGCAGTACTTC,CAWSVLDGGLEQYF
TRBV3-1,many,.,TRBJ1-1,TGTGCCAGCAGCCAAGTGCGGTGGGGGACTGAAGCTTTCTTT,CASSQVRWGTEAFF
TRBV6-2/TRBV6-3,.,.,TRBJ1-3,TGTGCCAGCAGTTACTTTCCCGAGGGGACCCCAGCTAACACCATATATTTT,CASSYFPEGTPANTIYF
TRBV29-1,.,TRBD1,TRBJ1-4,TGCAGCGTTGAGGGCCAGGGGGTAGGGGAAAAACTGTTTTTT,CSVEGQGVGEKLFF
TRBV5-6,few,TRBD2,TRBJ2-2,TGTGCCAGCAGTTCCGGGACTAGTGCGGCCGGGGAGCTGTTTTTT,CASSSGTSAAGELFF
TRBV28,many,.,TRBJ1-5,TGTGCCAGCAGTTTACGGTTAACAGGGACTCAGAAGAACCAGCATTTT,CASSLRLTGTQKNQHF
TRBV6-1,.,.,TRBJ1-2,TGTGCCAGCAGTGAGCAGACAGTCTCCTATGGCTACACCTTC,CASSEQTVSYGYTF
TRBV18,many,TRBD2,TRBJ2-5,TGTGCCAGCTCACCAAGGATAGCGGGGCAAGAGACCCAGTACTTC,CASSPRIAGQETQYF
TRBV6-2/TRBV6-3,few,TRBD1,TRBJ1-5,TGTGCCAGCAAAAAAGGAGGACAGGGGGCCGGTCAGCCCCAGCATTTT,CASKKGGQGAGQPQHF
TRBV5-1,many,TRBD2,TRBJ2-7,TGCGCCAGCAGCCCAGGGAGCGGGAGCTACGAGCAGTACTTC,CASSPGSGSYEQYF
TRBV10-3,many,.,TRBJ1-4,TGTGCCATCCGGGCTGAGGCGGTTGGGGAAAAACTGTTTTTT,CAIRAEAVGEKLFF
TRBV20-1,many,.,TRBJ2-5,TGCAGTGCTCCAAATAGGAGGGAAGGAGAGACCCAGTACTTC,CSAPNRREGETQYF
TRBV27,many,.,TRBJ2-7,TGTGCCAGCAGCTCATACGGGGAGCAGTACTTC,CASSSYGEQYF
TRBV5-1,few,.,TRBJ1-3,TGCGCCAGCAGCTTGGCCGGGAGGACGGGAGGAAACACCATATATTTT,CASSLAGRTGGNTIYF
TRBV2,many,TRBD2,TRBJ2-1,TGTGCCAGCAGTGATCCAGCGGGAGGCTTGAATGAGCAGTTCTTC,CASSDPAGGLNEQFF
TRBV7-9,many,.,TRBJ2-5,TGTGCCAGCAGCTTAGGTCGGGCCGAAGAGACCCAGTACTTC,CASSLGRAEETQYF
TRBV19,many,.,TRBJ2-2,TGTGCCAGTAGTATTCAGAACAGGAACACCGGGGAGCTGTTTTTT,CASSIQNRNTGELFF
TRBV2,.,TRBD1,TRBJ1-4,TGTGCCAGCAGTCCCGGGACAGGCTTCGAAAAACTGTTTTTT,CASSPGTGFEKLFF
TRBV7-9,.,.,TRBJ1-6,TGTGCCAGCCGCTCGGCGGAGCTGGAAAATTCACCCCTCCACTTT,CASRSAELENSPLHF
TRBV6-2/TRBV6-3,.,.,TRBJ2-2,TGTGCCAGCAGTTACTCGGGGTTAGCGAGGGAGCTGTTTTTT,CASSYSGLARELFF
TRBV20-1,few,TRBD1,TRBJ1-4,TGCAGTGCTAGGAGGGGACAGGGCATCTCCTTGGATGAAAAACTGTTTTTT,CSARRGQGISLDEKLFF
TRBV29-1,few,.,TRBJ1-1,TGCAGCGTTGTCTCAGGGCGCTCGAACACTGAAGCTTTCTTT,CSVVSGRSNTEAFF
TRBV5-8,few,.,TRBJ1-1,TGTGCCAGCAGGATACAGGCCTCTAATGAAGCTTTCTTT,CASRIQASNEAFF
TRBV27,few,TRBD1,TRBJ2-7,TGTGCCAGTCAGGGGGCCGGGACAGGGAGATACGAGCAGTACTTC,CASQGAGTGRYEQYF
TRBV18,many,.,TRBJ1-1,TGTGCCAGCAGCCCGGGACGGTTGAACACTGAAGCTTTCTTT,CASSPGRLNTEAFF
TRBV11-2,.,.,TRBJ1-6,TGTGCCAGCAGCACGTTACGGGCTGGGAGGTATAATTCACCCCTCCACTTT,CASSTLRAGRYNSPLHF
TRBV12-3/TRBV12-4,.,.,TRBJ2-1,TGTGCCAGCAGTCCAACAAAGCGCTACAATGAGCAGTTCTTC,CASSPTKRYNEQFF
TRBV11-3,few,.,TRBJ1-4,TGTGCCAGCAGCAAGTGGGTCGGGGGGACGAATGAAAAACTGTTTTTT,CASSKWVGGTNEKLFF
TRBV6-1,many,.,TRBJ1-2,TGTGCCAGCAGTGAAGAGAGCGGGGGCAGAGGCTATGGCTACACCTTC,CASSEESGGRGYGYTF
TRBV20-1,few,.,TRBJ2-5,TGCAGTGCTAGGGGGGTCGGGAGCTCGGGGGAGACCCAGTACTTC,CSARGVGSSGETQYF
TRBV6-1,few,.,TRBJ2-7,TGTGCCAGCAGTACTCCTCGGACGGGAGTGGGGCACGAGCAGTACTTC,CASSTPRTGVGHEQYF
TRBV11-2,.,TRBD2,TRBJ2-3,TGTGCCAGCAGCCTACCCTATGGGGGGGGAGATACGCAGTATTTT,CASSLPYGGGDTQYF
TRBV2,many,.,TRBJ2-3,TGTGCCAGCAGTATTGAGGTAGTAGCGTGGGATACGCAGTATTTT,CASSIEVVAWDTQYF
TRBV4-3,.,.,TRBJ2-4,TGCGCCAGCAGCCCCAGTAAGGTGGCCAAAAACATTCAGTACTTC,CASSPSKVAKNIQYF
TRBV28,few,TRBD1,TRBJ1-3,TGTGCCAGCAGTTCTCCGGGACAGGGGGCATCTGGAAACACCATATATTTT,CASSSPGQGASGNTIYF
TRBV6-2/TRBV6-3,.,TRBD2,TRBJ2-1,TGTGCCAGCAGTTACAGAGCGACTAGCTATGAGCAGTTCTTC,CASSYRATSYEQFF
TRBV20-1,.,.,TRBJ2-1,TGCAGTGCTAGCCGGCCTGGGTTCTACAATGAGCAGTTCTTC,CSASRPGFYNEQFF
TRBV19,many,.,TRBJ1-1,TGTGCCAGTAGTATGGCCACAGGGCACACTGAAGCTTTCTTT,CASSMATGHTEAFF
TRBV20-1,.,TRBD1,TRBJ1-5,TGCAGTGCAAGGGGACAGGGACCTCAGCCCCAGCATTTT,CSARGQGPQPQHF
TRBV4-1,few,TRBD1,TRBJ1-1,TGCGCCAGCAGACAGGCGGGGAGGGGGCTCGGGGAAGCTTTCTTT,CASRQAGRGLGEAFF
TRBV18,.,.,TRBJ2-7,TGTGCCAGCCCACCGTGGGGGGACTCCTACGAGCAGTACTTC,CASPPWGDSYEQYF
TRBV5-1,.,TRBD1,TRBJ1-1,TGCGCCAGCAGCTTGGGGACAGGGGGCCAGAACACTGAAGCTTTCTTT,CASSLGTGGQNTEAFF
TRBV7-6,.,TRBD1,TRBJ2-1,TGTGCCAGCAGCTTAGCCCCCGGGACAGAATACAATGAGCAGTTCTTC,CASSLAPGTEYNEQFF
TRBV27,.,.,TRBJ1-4,TGTGCCAGCAGTTTAGGGCAGGGGCCTTTTTCAGGTGAAAAACTGTTTTTT,CASSLGQGPFSGEKLFF
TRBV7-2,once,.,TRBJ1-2,TGTGCCTGCAGCTTAGCGGGAGTTTCGGGCTACACCTTC,CACSLAGVSGYTF
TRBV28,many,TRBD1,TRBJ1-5,TGTGCCAGCAGTCCCTCTGGACAGGGCCCCAATCAGCCCCAGCATTTT,CASSPSGQGPNQPQHF
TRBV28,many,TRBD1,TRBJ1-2,TGTGCCAGCAGTACCCTGACAGGGGGCTATGGCTACACCTTC,CASSTLTGGYGYTF
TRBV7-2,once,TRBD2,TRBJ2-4,TGTGCCAGCAGCTCCCCCCGAACCGGGACTAGCGGGGGTGGGGGTACCAAAAACATTCAGTACTTC,CASSSPRTGTSGGGGTKNIQYF
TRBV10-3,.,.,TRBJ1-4,TGTGCCATCAGTGATGGTGGGTTTAATGAAAAACTGTTTTTT,CAISDGGFNEKLFF